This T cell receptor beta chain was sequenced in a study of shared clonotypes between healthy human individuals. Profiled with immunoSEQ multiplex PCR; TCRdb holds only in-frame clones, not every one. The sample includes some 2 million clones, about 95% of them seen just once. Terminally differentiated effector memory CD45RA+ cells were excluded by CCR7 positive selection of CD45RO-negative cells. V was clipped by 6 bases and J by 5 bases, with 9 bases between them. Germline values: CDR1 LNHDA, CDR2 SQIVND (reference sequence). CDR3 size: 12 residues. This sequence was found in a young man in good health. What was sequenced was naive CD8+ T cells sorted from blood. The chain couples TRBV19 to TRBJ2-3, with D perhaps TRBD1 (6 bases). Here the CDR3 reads CASRGAGDTQYF. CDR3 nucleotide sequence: TGTGCCAGTAGGGGGGCTGGAGATACGCAGTATTTT. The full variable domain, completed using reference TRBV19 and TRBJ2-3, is DGGITQSPKYLFRKEGQNVTLSCEQNLNHDAMYWYRQDPGQGLRLIYYSQIVNDFQKGDIAEGYSVSREKKESFPLTVTSAQKNPTAFYLCASRGAGDTQYFGPGTRLTVL.